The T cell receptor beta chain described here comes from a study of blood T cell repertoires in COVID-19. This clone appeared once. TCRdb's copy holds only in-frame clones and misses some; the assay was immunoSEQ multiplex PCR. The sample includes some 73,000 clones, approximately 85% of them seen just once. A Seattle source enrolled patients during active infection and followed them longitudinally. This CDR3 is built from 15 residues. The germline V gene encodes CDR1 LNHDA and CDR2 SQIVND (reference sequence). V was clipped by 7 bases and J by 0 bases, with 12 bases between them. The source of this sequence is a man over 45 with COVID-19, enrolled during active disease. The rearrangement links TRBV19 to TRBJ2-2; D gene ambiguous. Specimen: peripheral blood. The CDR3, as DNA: TGTGCCAGTATTGGTGCGGCGGCGAACACCGGGGAGCTGTTTTTT. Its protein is CASIGAAANTGELFF.